The clone carrying this T cell receptor beta chain was seen a handful of times. TCRdb re-derived calls from the 5' RACE reads in MiXCR, one entry per CDR3 protein. The table has some 500,000 distinct CDR3 sequences, 13% seen once. With 5 bases clipped from V and 2 bases from J, the junction kept 4 bases outside the gene matches. CDR1 is SGHTA and CDR2 is FQGNSA in the germline V gene. This CDR3 is built from 15 residues. The sample is drawn from a study of T cells after yellow fever vaccination. The specimen was PBMCs, collected on the day of the yellow fever booster vaccination. This receptor was obtained from a man younger than 40 who received the YFV17D yellow fever vaccine. J is TRBJ2-1 and V is TRBV7-2; 9 bases map to TRBD1. The CDR3 loop reads CASSAGTGPYNEQFF. In DNA, the CDR3 is TGTGCCAGCAGCGCCGGGACAGGGCCCTACAATGAGCAGTTCTTC.